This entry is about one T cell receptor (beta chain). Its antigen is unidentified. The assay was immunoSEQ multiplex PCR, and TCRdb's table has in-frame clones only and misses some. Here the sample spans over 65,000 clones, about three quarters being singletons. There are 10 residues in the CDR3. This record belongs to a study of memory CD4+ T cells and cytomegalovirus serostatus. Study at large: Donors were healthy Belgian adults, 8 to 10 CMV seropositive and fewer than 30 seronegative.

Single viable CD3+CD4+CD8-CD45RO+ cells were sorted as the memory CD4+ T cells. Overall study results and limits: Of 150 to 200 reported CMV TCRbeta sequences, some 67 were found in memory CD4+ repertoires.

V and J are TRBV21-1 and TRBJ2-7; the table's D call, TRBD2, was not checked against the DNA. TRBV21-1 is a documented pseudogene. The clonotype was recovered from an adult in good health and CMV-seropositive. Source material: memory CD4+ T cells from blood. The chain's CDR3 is CASQRYEQYF. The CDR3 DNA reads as TGTGCCTCGCAGCGGTACGAGCAGTACTTC.